The rows below give T cell receptor beta chains drawn from one sample of a study of shared clonotypes between healthy human individuals. Generated by immunoSEQ multiplex PCR, the TCRdb table keeps only in-frame clones and is missing some. The data show approximately 2.5 million clones, under 95% seen once. Sequenced sample: naive CD4+ T cells from PBMCs. These receptors all stem from a young man in good health. Some clones in this sample may be carry-over from other donors' samples. The CDR3 runs from the conserved cysteine through the conserved F or W. The D gene is left open where the match is weak. Expanded clones get a size class; other rows say once, few or many, or leave the size out.

>TRBD2|.|TRBV27|TRBJ2-1
CASSLRGDSYNEQFF
TGTGCCAGCAGCCTTCGGGGGGACTCCTACAATGAGCAGTTCTTC
>.|.|TRBV5-1|TRBJ2-1
CASSLGTSYNEQFF
TGCGCCAGCAGCTTGGGTACTAGTTACAATGAGCAGTTCTTC
>.|.|TRBV6-5|TRBJ1-6
CASSSGPGLGSPLHF
TGTGCCAGCAGTTCGGGACCGGGATTAGGGTCACCCCTCCACTTT
>TRBD1|once|TRBV29-1|TRBJ2-7
CSVGNRGTYEQYF
TGCAGCGTTGGGAACAGGGGAACCTACGAGCAGTACTTC
>.|.|TRBV6-1|TRBJ1-1
CASRPFGGRNTEAFF
TGTGCCAGCAGACCATTCGGGGGTCGGAACACTGAAGCTTTCTTT
>.|.|TRBV25-1|TRBJ2-7
CASSDVTTYEQYF
TGTGCCAGCAGTGATGTCACTACCTACGAGCAGTACTTC
>.|once|TRBV10-3|TRBJ2-2
CAISEPDKNTGELFF
TGTGCCATCAGTGAGCCGGACAAGAACACCGGGGAGCTGTTTTTT
>TRBD1|.|TRBV7-3|TRBJ1-4
CASRKTGEANEKLFF
TGTGCCAGCAGAAAGACAGGGGAGGCTAATGAAAAACTGTTTTTT
>TRBD2|.|TRBV7-3|TRBJ2-1
CASSLVAGAVYNEQFF
TGTGCCAGCAGCTTAGTGGCGGGAGCTGTGTACAATGAGCAGTTCTTC
>.|.|TRBV7-2|TRBJ2-3
CASSLDGVGSSTDTQYF
TGTGCCAGCAGCTTAGATGGGGTGGGGTCTAGCACAGATACGCAGTATTTT
>.|.|TRBV30|TRBJ1-1
CAWGIPRVDPEAFF
TGTGCCTGGGGGATCCCCAGGGTGGACCCTGAAGCTTTCTTT
>TRBD2|once|TRBV7-2|TRBJ2-1
CASSPSAGIYNEQFF
TGTGCCAGCAGCCCTTCAGCGGGAATTTACAATGAGCAGTTCTTC
>.|.|TRBV6-5|TRBJ2-2
CASSYEGRKAGELFF
TGTGCCAGCAGTTACGAGGGGCGCAAAGCCGGGGAGCTGTTTTTT
>.|.|TRBV29-1|TRBJ2-5
CSVAALSSGETQYF
TGCAGCGTTGCGGCCCTCTCATCGGGAGAGACCCAGTACTTC
>TRBD1|once|TRBV6-1|TRBJ2-3
CASRTGVITDTQYF
TGTGCCAGCAGGACAGGGGTAATCACAGATACGCAGTATTTT
>.|.|TRBV5-1|TRBJ2-1
CASSSVGSYNEQFF
TGCGCCAGCAGCTCCGTAGGCTCCTACAATGAGCAGTTCTTC
>.|.|TRBV5-1|TRBJ2-2
CASSETAAPSNTGELFF
TGCGCCAGCAGCGAGACAGCTGCCCCTTCGAACACCGGGGAGCTGTTTTTT
>.|.|TRBV2|TRBJ1-2
CASQRDTERGYTF
TGTGCCAGCCAAAGGGACACAGAACGGGGCTACACCTTC
>.|.|TRBV6-1|TRBJ2-7
CASGRDGPYEQYF
TGTGCCAGCGGACGGGACGGACCCTACGAGCAGTACTTC
>TRBD1|.|TRBV6-6|TRBJ1-2
CASSPQGADGYTF
TGTGCCAGCAGTCCACAGGGGGCAGATGGCTACACCTTC
>.|.|TRBV6-1|TRBJ1-1
CASRASGSNTEAFF
TGTGCCAGCAGAGCGTCTGGATCGAACACTGAAGCTTTCTTT
>.|.|TRBV6-1|TRBJ1-5
CASTPRNQPQHF
TGTGCCAGCACTCCCCGCAATCAGCCCCAGCATTTT
>.|.|TRBV19|TRBJ1-1
CASSISGSYTEAFF
TGTGCCAGTAGTATATCAGGGTCGTACACTGAAGCTTTCTTT
>TRBD1|.|TRBV10-2|TRBJ1-5
CASRTGVLQPQHF
TGCGCCAGCAGGACAGGGGTTCTGCAGCCCCAGCATTTT
>.|.|TRBV15|TRBJ2-7
CATRAVGGTNYEQYF
TGTGCCACCCGGGCGGTGGGCGGGACCAACTACGAGCAGTACTTC
>.|.|TRBV5-6|TRBJ2-3
CASSNGPAGTDTQYF
TGTGCCAGCAGCAACGGACCAGCAGGCACAGATACGCAGTATTTT
>.|.|TRBV4-1|TRBJ1-2
CASSQDGQKMNYGYTF
TGCGCCAGCAGCCAAGATGGGCAGAAGATGAACTATGGCTACACCTTC
>TRBD1|.|TRBV18|TRBJ2-7
CASSPGLGTGASSYEQYF
TGTGCCAGCTCACCAGGTTTGGGGACAGGCGCCAGCTCCTACGAGCAGTACTTC
>.|.|TRBV2|TRBJ1-1
CASRPDRSTEAFF
TGTGCCAGCAGACCAGACAGATCCACTGAAGCTTTCTTT
>.|.|TRBV6-6|TRBJ2-2
CASSYWGSGELFF
TGTGCCAGCAGTTACTGGGGGTCCGGGGAGCTGTTTTTT
>.|.|TRBV28|TRBJ1-4
CASNVRGINEKLFF
TGTGCCAGCAACGTTCGGGGGATTAATGAAAAACTGTTTTTT
>TRBD1|.|TRBV10-3|TRBJ2-5
CATSRDRGRETQYF
TGTGCCACCTCGAGGGACAGGGGGCGGGAGACCCAGTACTTC
>.|.|TRBV9|TRBJ2-3
CASSFRLTGRSTDTQYF
TGTGCCAGCAGCTTCAGACTAACTGGTAGGAGCACAGATACGCAGTATTTT
>TRBD1|.|TRBV28|TRBJ2-3
CASSATGQVTLDTQYF
TGTGCCAGCAGTGCCACCGGACAGGTAACTTTGGATACGCAGTATTTT
>.|.|TRBV30|TRBJ2-1
CAWSGSDEQFF
TGTGCCTGGAGCGGTTCCGATGAGCAGTTCTTC
>.|.|TRBV10-3|TRBJ2-1
CAIRGGRELSDEQFF
TGTGCCATCAGGGGCGGACGGGAGTTAAGTGATGAGCAGTTCTTC
>TRBD2|.|TRBV19|TRBJ2-1
CASSSAGGWGEQFF
TGTGCCAGTAGTTCAGCGGGAGGGTGGGGTGAGCAGTTCTTC
>TRBD1|once|TRBV19|TRBJ2-6
CASRGTGAGANVLTF
TGTGCCAGTAGGGGAACAGGGGCTGGGGCCAACGTCCTGACTTTC
>TRBD2|.|TRBV7-9|TRBJ2-1
CASSQAGVSYNEQFF
TGTGCCAGCAGTCAAGCGGGAGTGTCCTACAATGAGCAGTTCTTC
>TRBD1|.|TRBV11-3|TRBJ2-3
CASSLGPGGLTDTQYF
TGTGCCAGCAGCTTAGGGCCAGGGGGCCTCACAGATACGCAGTATTTT
>.|.|TRBV28|TRBJ1-5
CASSLGWDTNQPQHF
TGTGCCAGCAGTCTGGGGTGGGACACAAATCAGCCCCAGCATTTT
>TRBD1|.|TRBV6-4|TRBJ2-2
CASRPDSPGGSGELFF
TGTGCCAGCAGACCCGACAGCCCAGGGGGCTCCGGGGAGCTGTTTTTT
>TRBD2|.|TRBV7-3|TRBJ2-7
CASSALAGGLFEQYF
TGTGCCAGCAGCGCCTTAGCGGGAGGCCTTTTCGAGCAGTACTTC
>.|.|TRBV19|TRBJ1-5
CASSTPGRRPQHF
TGTGCCAGTAGTACCCCGGGGAGGCGGCCCCAGCATTTT
>.|.|TRBV7-8|TRBJ1-1
CASSLGGGGEGTEAFF
TGTGCCAGCAGCTTAGGTGGGGGAGGCGAGGGCACTGAAGCTTTCTTT
>.|.|TRBV10-1|TRBJ2-5
CASSDIQRQETQYF
TGCGCCAGCAGTGATATCCAGCGTCAAGAGACCCAGTACTTC
>TRBD1|.|TRBV6-1|TRBJ2-5
CASRTGTVQETQYF
TGTGCCAGCAGGACAGGGACCGTACAAGAGACCCAGTACTTC
>TRBD2|.|TRBV14|TRBJ2-1
CASSRRSGRDPYNEQFF
TGTGCCAGCAGCCGCCGTAGCGGGAGGGACCCCTACAATGAGCAGTTCTTC
>TRBD1|.|TRBV5-3|TRBJ1-5
CARSPAEGARKQPQHF
TGTGCCAGAAGCCCCGCCGAGGGGGCGCGGAAGCAGCCCCAGCATTTT
>TRBD2|once|TRBV10-1|TRBJ2-1
CASSEERGRANYNEQFF
TGCGCCAGCAGTGAGGAACGCGGGAGGGCCAACTACAATGAGCAGTTCTTC